The sequence of this TCR beta chain was determined in a study of CXCR3-negative and CXCR3-positive naive CD8 T cells. The wider study: The study obtained 140 million or so TRB reads, about 1.5 +/- 0.3 million per library.

The study's findings and limits: Compared with CXCR3-negative naive cells, CXCR3-positive naive cells showed more hydrophobic TRB CDR3s.

The method, 5' RACE with UMI labels, was used to prepare the TRB cDNA libraries. From its re-call of the 5' RACE reads, TCRdb lists each CDR3 protein once, without DNA. This sample contains over 150,000 distinct CDR3 sequences. Points on this clonotype: Its antigen remains unknown.

Triplicate sorts of 300,000 cells per CD8+ subset. Looked up from germline, CDR1 is SGHNT and CDR2 is YENEEA. The CDR3 covers 13 residues. This TCR was sampled from a human donor in good health. Some clones in this sample may be carry-over from other donors' samples. The rearrangement links TRBV11-3 to TRBJ2-2. Sequencing was carried out using naive CXCR3+ CD8+ T cells from blood. Subset reported: CD45RO-CCR7+CD27+CD95- naive CD8+ T cells expressing CXCR3 (TNR3+). CDR3 residues: CASSYRSTGELFF.